The rows below give T cell receptor beta chains drawn from one sample of a study of identical twins. MiXCR was run by TCRdb on the 5' RACE reads, yielding one entry per CDR3 protein. The sample shows roughly 770,000 distinct CDR3 sequences, about 18% of them seen only once. These data also formed part of another study, on T cells expressing NK-cell markers.

The sequencing sample was made of PBMCs. The receptor set was obtained from a woman in her late teens or twenties in good health. Each CDR3 is given with its conserved first and last residue. Each record gives: V gene, D gene, J gene, clone size, CDR3 DNA, CDR3 protein. A D gene is named only where the DNA matches it firmly. Not every row has a clone size; where given, it reads once, few, many or a size class.

V: TRBV5-6; D: NA; J: TRBJ2-5; size: NA; DNA: TGTGCCAGCAGTTGGCAGACACAAGAGACCCAGTACTTC; CDR3: CASSWQTQETQYF
V: TRBV6-2/TRBV6-3; D: TRBD2; J: TRBJ2-3; size: NA; DNA: TGTGCCAGCAGTTCCAGACTAGCGGGGCTCACAGATACGCAGTATTTT; CDR3: CASSSRLAGLTDTQYF
V: TRBV7-8; D: NA; J: TRBJ2-7; size: few; DNA: TGTGCCAGCAGCCCTGGGGTAAACTACGAGCAGTACTTC; CDR3: CASSPGVNYEQYF
V: TRBV5-1; D: NA; J: TRBJ2-3; size: NA; DNA: TGCGCCAGCAGCTTGGGAGGGGCCCAGAGGGGAGATACGCAGTATTTT; CDR3: CASSLGGAQRGDTQYF
V: TRBV4-1; D: NA; J: TRBJ2-5; size: NA; DNA: TGCGCCAGCAGCCAAGATTCTGGAGAGACCCAGTACTTC; CDR3: CASSQDSGETQYF
V: TRBV20-1; D: TRBD1; J: TRBJ2-1; size: many; DNA: TGCAGTGCTAGAAGGGGACAGCTATACAATGAGCAGTTCTTC; CDR3: CSARRGQLYNEQFF
V: TRBV13; D: NA; J: TRBJ1-2; size: NA; DNA: TGTGCCAGCAGCCCGAGGATGGGGCAAAGGGAGAACTATGGCTACACCTTC; CDR3: CASSPRMGQRENYGYTF
V: TRBV20-1; D: NA; J: TRBJ2-5; size: NA; DNA: TGCAGTGCTTGGGGACTCTCGTACCAAGAGACCCAGTACTTC; CDR3: CSAWGLSYQETQYF
V: TRBV7-2; D: TRBD2; J: TRBJ2-1; size: NA; DNA: TGTGCCAGCAGCTTCGGGACTAGCGGGCAGTTCTTC; CDR3: CASSFGTSGQFF
V: TRBV7-2; D: TRBD2; J: TRBJ2-3; size: few; DNA: TGTGCCAGCAGATTCCAGCGGGAGGGGGATACGCAGTATTTT; CDR3: CASRFQREGDTQYF
V: TRBV7-2; D: NA; J: TRBJ2-1; size: NA; DNA: TGTGCCAGCACTCCCTGGGTTGCGGCAAATGAGCAGTTCTTC; CDR3: CASTPWVAANEQFF
V: TRBV6-1; D: NA; J: TRBJ2-5; size: few; DNA: TGTGCCAGCACCAGAGGGTTTCGGGACCAAGAGACCCAGTACTTC; CDR3: CASTRGFRDQETQYF
V: TRBV20-1; D: NA; J: TRBJ1-4; size: NA; DNA: TGCAGTGCTTTGGACACGAGAGGGGAAAAACTGTTTTTT; CDR3: CSALDTRGEKLFF
V: TRBV5-1; D: NA; J: TRBJ1-5; size: few; DNA: TGCGCCAGCAGCTTGGGACCGAGTCAGCCCCAGCATTTT; CDR3: CASSLGPSQPQHF
V: TRBV5-1; D: NA; J: TRBJ2-7; size: NA; DNA: TGCGCCAGCAGCGATTTCGACGAGCAGTACTTC; CDR3: CASSDFDEQYF
V: TRBV20-1; D: TRBD2; J: TRBJ2-5; size: NA; DNA: TGCAGTGCGCAAGGGGGGCGTAGCGGGGCGAAAGAGACCCAGTACTTC; CDR3: CSAQGGRSGAKETQYF
V: TRBV5-1; D: TRBD2; J: TRBJ2-1; size: few; DNA: TGCGCCAGCAGCTTGGCCTCGGGTAGCGGGAGGAATGAGCAGTTCTTC; CDR3: CASSLASGSGRNEQFF
V: TRBV3-1; D: NA; J: TRBJ2-7; size: few; DNA: TGTGCCAGCAGCCAAACACCGACAAGCGAGCAGTACTTC; CDR3: CASSQTPTSEQYF
V: TRBV13; D: NA; J: TRBJ1-5; size: few; DNA: TGTGCCAGCAGCTTAGCAGGGATAGGTAAAAGGCATTTT; CDR3: CASSLAGIGKRHF
V: TRBV3-1; D: NA; J: TRBJ2-1; size: few; DNA: TGTGCCAGCAGCCAAGATTCAGGTGAGCAGTTCTTC; CDR3: CASSQDSGEQFF
V: TRBV6-2/TRBV6-3; D: NA; J: TRBJ2-5; size: NA; DNA: TGTGCCAGCAGTTACTTGGAAGAGACCCAGTACTTC; CDR3: CASSYLEETQYF
V: TRBV10-2; D: NA; J: TRBJ2-4; size: few; DNA: TGCGCCAGCAGTGGGGCCCGGGACAACCCAAAAAACATTCAGTACTTC; CDR3: CASSGARDNPKNIQYF
V: TRBV9; D: NA; J: TRBJ2-1; size: few; DNA: TGTGCCAGCAGCGCCGACGGGTCTCGACGCCCTAGTGAGCAGTTCTTC; CDR3: CASSADGSRRPSEQFF
V: TRBV14; D: NA; J: TRBJ2-7; size: few; DNA: TGTGCCAGCAGCCAAAGGGCAGGAGGGTCCTACGAGCAGTACTTC; CDR3: CASSQRAGGSYEQYF
V: TRBV6-5; D: TRBD2; J: TRBJ2-2; size: NA; DNA: TGTGCCAGCAGTTCCCCGGGACTAGCGGGAGCGAGGGACACCGGGGAGCTGTTTTTT; CDR3: CASSSPGLAGARDTGELFF
V: TRBV30; D: TRBD2; J: TRBJ2-3; size: NA; DNA: TGTGCCTGGAACCTAGCGGGAGTGGATACGCAGTATTTT; CDR3: CAWNLAGVDTQYF
V: TRBV2; D: TRBD1; J: TRBJ2-5; size: many; DNA: TGTGCCAGCAGTTCTCCGGGACAGGGAGAGACCCAGTACTTC; CDR3: CASSSPGQGETQYF
V: TRBV5-1; D: NA; J: TRBJ1-1; size: few; DNA: TGCGCCAGCACAGACAGGAAAACTGAAGCTTTCTTT; CDR3: CASTDRKTEAFF
V: TRBV20-1; D: TRBD1; J: TRBJ1-1; size: few; DNA: TGCAGTGCTAGTCAACAGGGGTGGTCTGAAGCTTTCTTT; CDR3: CSASQQGWSEAFF
V: TRBV27; D: TRBD2; J: TRBJ2-1; size: NA; DNA: TGTGCCAGCAGTTGGATGGGTATGGCCCGGGAGGCGGGAGCACCAGTTAATGAGCAGTTCTTC; CDR3: CASSWMGMAREAGAPVNEQFF
V: TRBV20-1; D: NA; J: TRBJ2-7; size: NA; DNA: TGCAGTGCTTCGACACCCGGGACTCGAGGGTGGGAGCAGTACTTC; CDR3: CSASTPGTRGWEQYF
V: TRBV7-2; D: NA; J: TRBJ2-7; size: NA; DNA: TGTGCCAGCACTCCCCCGGCCAGTTACGAGCAGTACTTC; CDR3: CASTPPASYEQYF
V: TRBV12-3/TRBV12-4; D: NA; J: TRBJ2-7; size: NA; DNA: TGTGCCAGCAGTTTACTTGGGGACAACGAGCAGTACTTC; CDR3: CASSLLGDNEQYF
V: TRBV29-1; D: NA; J: TRBJ1-2; size: few; DNA: TGCAGCGCAAGCAGGCCGGCGGGGGGCTACACCTTC; CDR3: CSASRPAGGYTF
V: TRBV6-1; D: NA; J: TRBJ2-7; size: NA; DNA: TGTGCCAGCAGCAACCCAGGGATCTACGAGCAGTACTTC; CDR3: CASSNPGIYEQYF
V: TRBV20-1; D: NA; J: TRBJ2-4; size: NA; DNA: TGCAGTGCTAACCCTCCAGCCAAAAACATTCAGTACTTC; CDR3: CSANPPAKNIQYF
V: TRBV12-3/TRBV12-4; D: TRBD2; J: TRBJ2-3; size: many; DNA: TGTGCCAGCAGTTTAAGGACTAGCGGGGGGGCAGATACGCAGTATTTT; CDR3: CASSLRTSGGADTQYF
V: TRBV5-1; D: NA; J: TRBJ2-7; size: many; DNA: TGCGCCAGCAGCAACCGGGACGTTTACTACGAGCAGTACTTC; CDR3: CASSNRDVYYEQYF
V: TRBV11-2; D: TRBD2; J: TRBJ2-5; size: few; DNA: TGTGCCAGCAGCAGCATACCGGGACTAGCGGGAGTTGGGGAGACCCAGTACTTC; CDR3: CASSSIPGLAGVGETQYF
V: TRBV3-1; D: NA; J: TRBJ1-2; size: few; DNA: TGTGCCAGCAGCCACCTCAGAGCTTATGGCTACACCTTC; CDR3: CASSHLRAYGYTF
V: TRBV12-3/TRBV12-4; D: TRBD1; J: TRBJ2-7; size: few; DNA: TGTGCCAGCAGTTGGGACAGGGGGTACTACGAGCAGTACTTC; CDR3: CASSWDRGYYEQYF
V: TRBV25-1; D: NA; J: TRBJ1-1; size: many; DNA: TGTGCCAGCAGTGTCTCGCGTGAAGCTTTCTTT; CDR3: CASSVSREAFF
V: TRBV12-3/TRBV12-4; D: NA; J: TRBJ2-7; size: NA; DNA: TGTGCCAGCAGTTTATTTTCCGTATCCGCCAGAGCCTACGAGCAGTACTTC; CDR3: CASSLFSVSARAYEQYF
V: TRBV27; D: NA; J: TRBJ1-2; size: few; DNA: TGTGCCAGCAGGGATGGGGCAGCTCCTAACTATGGCTACACCTTC; CDR3: CASRDGAAPNYGYTF
V: TRBV5-1; D: TRBD1; J: TRBJ2-3; size: few; DNA: TGCGCCAGCAGCTTTGGACAGGGGGATGGCGATACGCAGTATTTT; CDR3: CASSFGQGDGDTQYF
V: TRBV5-1; D: NA; J: TRBJ2-3; size: NA; DNA: TGCGCCAGCAGCTCCCCCGCGGGAACGACAGATACGCAGTATTTT; CDR3: CASSSPAGTTDTQYF
V: TRBV12-3/TRBV12-4; D: NA; J: TRBJ1-5; size: NA; DNA: TGTGCCAGCAGCCGGGTCCGTAGCAATCAGCCCCAGCATTTT; CDR3: CASSRVRSNQPQHF
V: TRBV27; D: TRBD2; J: TRBJ2-1; size: many; DNA: TGTGCCAGCAGTTTTTGGGGCGGGAGGGCCGGTGAGCAGTTCTTC; CDR3: CASSFWGGRAGEQFF
V: TRBV7-2; D: NA; J: TRBJ2-3; size: many; DNA: TGTGCCAGCAGTTTAGGAGGTTTGGATACGCAGTATTTT; CDR3: CASSLGGLDTQYF
V: TRBV24-1; D: NA; J: TRBJ2-1; size: NA; DNA: TGTGCCACCAGTGACGGGGGACGCGAGCAGTTCTTC; CDR3: CATSDGGREQFF
V: TRBV5-1; D: TRBD2; J: TRBJ2-2; size: few; DNA: TGCGCCAGCAGCCGACTAGCGGGGGTCAACACCGGGGAGCTGTTTTTT; CDR3: CASSRLAGVNTGELFF
V: TRBV5-1; D: TRBD1; J: TRBJ1-4; size: NA; DNA: TGCGCCAGCAGCCTGACGGGACAGGGAGATGAAAAACTGTTTTTT; CDR3: CASSLTGQGDEKLFF
V: TRBV18; D: TRBD1; J: TRBJ2-5; size: few; DNA: TGTGCCAGCTCACCGAGACCGGGACAGGGAGTAGAGACCCAGTACTTC; CDR3: CASSPRPGQGVETQYF